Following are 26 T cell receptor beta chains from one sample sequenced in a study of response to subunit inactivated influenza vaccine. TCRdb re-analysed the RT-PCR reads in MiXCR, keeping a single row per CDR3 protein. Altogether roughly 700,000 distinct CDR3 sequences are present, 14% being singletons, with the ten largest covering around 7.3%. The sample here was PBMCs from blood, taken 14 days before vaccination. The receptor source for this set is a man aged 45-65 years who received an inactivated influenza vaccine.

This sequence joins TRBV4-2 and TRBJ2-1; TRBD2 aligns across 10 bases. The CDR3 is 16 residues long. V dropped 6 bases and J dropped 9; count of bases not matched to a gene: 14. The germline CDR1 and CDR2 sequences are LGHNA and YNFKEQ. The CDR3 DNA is TGTGCCAGCAGGAGAGTAGAGCGGGAGGGCCAACGTGAGCAGTTCTTC. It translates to CASRRVEREGQREQFF.

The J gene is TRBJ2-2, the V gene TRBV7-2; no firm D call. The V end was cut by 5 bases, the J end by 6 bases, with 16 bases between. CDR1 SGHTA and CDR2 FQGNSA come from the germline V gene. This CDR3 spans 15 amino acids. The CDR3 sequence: CASSPLGLVAGELFF. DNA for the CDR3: TGTGCCAGCAGCCCCTTGGGTCTCGTGGCCGGGGAGCTGTTTTTT.

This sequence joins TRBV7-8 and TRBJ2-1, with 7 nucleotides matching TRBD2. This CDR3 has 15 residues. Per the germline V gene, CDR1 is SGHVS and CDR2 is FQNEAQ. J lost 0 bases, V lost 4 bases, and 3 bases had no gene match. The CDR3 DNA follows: TGTGCCAGCAGCTCCAGCGGGACCTCCTACAATGAGCAGTTCTTC. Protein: CASSSSGTSYNEQFF.

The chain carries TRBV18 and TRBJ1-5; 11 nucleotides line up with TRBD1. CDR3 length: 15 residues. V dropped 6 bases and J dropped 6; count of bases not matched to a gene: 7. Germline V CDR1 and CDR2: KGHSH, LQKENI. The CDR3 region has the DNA TGTGCCAGCTCCCCAGGGACAGGGGGTAGTCAGCCCCAGCATTTT. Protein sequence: CASSPGTGGSQPQHF.

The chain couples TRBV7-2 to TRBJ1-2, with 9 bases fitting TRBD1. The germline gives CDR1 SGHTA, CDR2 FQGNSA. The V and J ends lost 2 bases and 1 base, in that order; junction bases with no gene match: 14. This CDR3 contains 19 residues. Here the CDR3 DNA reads TGTGCCAGCAGCTTATCGCCTCTACCGGACAGGGGCTTTAACTATGGCTACACCTTC. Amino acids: CASSLSPLPDRGFNYGYTF.

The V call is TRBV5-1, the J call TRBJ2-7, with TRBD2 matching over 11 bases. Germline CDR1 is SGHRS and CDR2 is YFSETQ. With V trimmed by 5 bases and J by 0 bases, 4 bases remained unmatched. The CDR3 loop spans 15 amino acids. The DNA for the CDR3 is TGCGCCAGCAGACCTAGCGGGGGGAACTCCTACGAGCAGTACTTC. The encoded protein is CASRPSGGNSYEQYF. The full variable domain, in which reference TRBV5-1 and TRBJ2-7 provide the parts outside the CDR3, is KAGVTQTPRYLIKTRGQQVTLSCSPISGHRSVSWYQQTPGQGLQFLFEYFSETQRNKGNFPGRFSGRQFSNSRSEMNVSTLELGDSALYLCASRPSGGNSYEQYFGPGTRLTVT.

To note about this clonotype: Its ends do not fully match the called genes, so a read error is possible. Here the CDR3 DNA reads TGTGCCACCAGTGATGGGACTTACCTACGGACAGATACGCAGTGTTTT. It is translated as CATSDGTYLRTDTQCF. The rearrangement uses TRBV24-1 and TRBJ2-3, with D perhaps given as TRBD1 or TRBD2 (6 bases each). Germline CDR1 and CDR2: KGHDR and SFDVKD. The CDR3 loop spans 16 amino acids.

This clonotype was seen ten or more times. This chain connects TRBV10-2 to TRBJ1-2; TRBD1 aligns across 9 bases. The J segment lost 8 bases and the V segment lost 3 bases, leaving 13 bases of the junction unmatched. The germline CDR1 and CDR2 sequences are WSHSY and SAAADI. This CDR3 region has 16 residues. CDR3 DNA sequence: TGCGCCAGCAGTGAAGAAGTTGGGACAGGGCGAAGAGGCTACACCTTC. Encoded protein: CASSEEVGTGRRGYTF.

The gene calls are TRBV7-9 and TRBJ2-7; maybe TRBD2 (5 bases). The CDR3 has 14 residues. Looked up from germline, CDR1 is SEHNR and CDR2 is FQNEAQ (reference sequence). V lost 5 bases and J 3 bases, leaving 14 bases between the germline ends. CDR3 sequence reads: CASSGGATRYEQYF. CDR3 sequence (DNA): TGTGCCAGCAGCGGAGGAGCTACTCGCTACGAGCAGTACTTC.

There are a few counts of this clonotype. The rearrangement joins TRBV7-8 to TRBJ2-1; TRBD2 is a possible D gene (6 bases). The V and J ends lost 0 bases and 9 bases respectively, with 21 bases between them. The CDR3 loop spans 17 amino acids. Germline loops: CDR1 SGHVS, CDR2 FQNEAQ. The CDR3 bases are TGTGCCAGCAGCTTAGCGCTCACTAGCCCCGTGCGGGGTGAGCAGTTCTTC. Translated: CASSLALTSPVRGEQFF.

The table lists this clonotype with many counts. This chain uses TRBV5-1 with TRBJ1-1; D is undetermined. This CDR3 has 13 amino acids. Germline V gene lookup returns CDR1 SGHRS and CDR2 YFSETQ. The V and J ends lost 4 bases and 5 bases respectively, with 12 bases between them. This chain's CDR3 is CASSLTGRTEAFF. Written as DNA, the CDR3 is TGCGCCAGCAGCCTCACTGGTCGTACTGAAGCTTTCTTT. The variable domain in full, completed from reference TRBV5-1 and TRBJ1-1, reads KAGVTQTPRYLIKTRGQQVTLSCSPISGHRSVSWYQQTPGQGLQFLFEYFSETQRNKGNFPGRFSGRQFSNSRSEMNVSTLELGDSALYLCASSLTGRTEAFFGQGTRLTVV.

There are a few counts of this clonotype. CDR3 nucleotide sequence: TGTGCCAGCAGCCCCCCGGGGAGGGTGAGAGCGGACACTGAAGCTTTCTTT. Translation: CASSPPGRVRADTEAFF. The chain employs TRBV12-3 or TRBV12-4 and TRBJ1-1; D is unresolved. The CDR3 is made up of 17 amino acids. V was pared by 6 bases and J by 3 bases, with 23 bases between.

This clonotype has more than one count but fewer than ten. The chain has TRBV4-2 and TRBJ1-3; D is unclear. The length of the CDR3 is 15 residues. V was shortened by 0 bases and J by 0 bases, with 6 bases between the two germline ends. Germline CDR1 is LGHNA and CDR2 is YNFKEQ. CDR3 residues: CASSQEGSSGNTIYF. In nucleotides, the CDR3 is TGTGCCAGCAGCCAAGAAGGAAGCTCTGGAAACACCATATATTTT.

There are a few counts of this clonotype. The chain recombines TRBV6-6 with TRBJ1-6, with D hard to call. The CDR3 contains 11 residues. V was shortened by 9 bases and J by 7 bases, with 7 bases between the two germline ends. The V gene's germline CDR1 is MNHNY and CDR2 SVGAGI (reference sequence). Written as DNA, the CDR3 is TGTGCCAGAATCATGAATTCACCCCTCCACTTT. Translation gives CARIMNSPLHF.

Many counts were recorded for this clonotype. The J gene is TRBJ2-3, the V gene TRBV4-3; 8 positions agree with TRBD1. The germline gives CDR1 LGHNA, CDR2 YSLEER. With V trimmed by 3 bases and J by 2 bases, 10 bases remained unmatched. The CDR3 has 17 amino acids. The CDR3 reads CASSHSSGQVFTDTQYF. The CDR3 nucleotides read TGCGCCAGCAGCCACTCTTCGGGACAGGTTTTCACAGATACGCAGTATTTT.

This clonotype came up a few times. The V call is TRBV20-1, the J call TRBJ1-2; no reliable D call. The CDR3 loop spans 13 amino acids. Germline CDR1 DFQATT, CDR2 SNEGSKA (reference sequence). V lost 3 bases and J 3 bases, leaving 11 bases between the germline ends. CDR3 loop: CSARRSKDYGYTF. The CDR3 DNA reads TGCAGTGCTAGGAGGAGTAAAGACTATGGCTACACCTTC.

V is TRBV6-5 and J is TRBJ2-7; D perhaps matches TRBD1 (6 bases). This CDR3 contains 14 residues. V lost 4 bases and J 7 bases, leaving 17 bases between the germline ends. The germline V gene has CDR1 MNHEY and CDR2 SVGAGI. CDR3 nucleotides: TGTGCCAGCAGTTCAACAGGGTCCTCGGGGGAGCAGTACTTC. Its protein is CASSSTGSSGEQYF.

For the CDR3, the DNA is TGTGCCACGGGACTAGCGGGAGGCCATGAGCAGTTCTTC. Translated, it gives CATGLAGGHEQFF. The chain links TRBV24-1 to TRBJ2-1; 15 nucleotides match TRBD2. V was pared by 10 bases and J by 8 bases, with 2 bases of the junction left unmatched. The length of the CDR3 is 13 residues. Germline-derived CDR1 and CDR2 are KGHDR and SFDVKD.

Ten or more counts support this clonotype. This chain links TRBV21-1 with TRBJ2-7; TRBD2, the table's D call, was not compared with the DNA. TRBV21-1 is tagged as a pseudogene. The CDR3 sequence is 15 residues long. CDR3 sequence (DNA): TGTGCCAGCAGCGACGGGACTAGCGGGACCTACGAGCAGTACTTC. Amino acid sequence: CASSDGTSGTYEQYF.

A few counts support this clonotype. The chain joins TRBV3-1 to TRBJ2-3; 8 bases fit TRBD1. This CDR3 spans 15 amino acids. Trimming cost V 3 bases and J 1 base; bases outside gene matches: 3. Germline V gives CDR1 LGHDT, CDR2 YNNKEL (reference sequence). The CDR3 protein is CASSHLDRGTDTQYF. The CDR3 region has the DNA TGTGCCAGCAGCCACCTGGACAGGGGCACAGATACGCAGTATTTT.

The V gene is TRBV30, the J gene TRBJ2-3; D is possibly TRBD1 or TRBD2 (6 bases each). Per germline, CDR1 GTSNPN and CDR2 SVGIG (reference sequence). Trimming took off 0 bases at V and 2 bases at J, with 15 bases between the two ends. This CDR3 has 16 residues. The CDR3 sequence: CAWSVGPGAPTDTQYF. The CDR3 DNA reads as TGTGCCTGGAGTGTAGGGCCGGGGGCGCCCACAGATACGCAGTATTTT.

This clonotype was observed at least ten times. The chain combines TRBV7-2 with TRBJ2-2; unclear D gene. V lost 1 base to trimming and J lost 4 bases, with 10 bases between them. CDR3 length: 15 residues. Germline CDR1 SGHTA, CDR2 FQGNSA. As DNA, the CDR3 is TGTGCCAGCAGCTTAGAAGGGTTAGGCACCGGGGAGCTGTTTTTT. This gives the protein CASSLEGLGTGELFF. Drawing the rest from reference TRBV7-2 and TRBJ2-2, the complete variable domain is GAGVSQSPSNKVTEKGKDVELRCDPISGHTALYWYRQSLGQGLEFLIYFQGNSAPDKSGLPSDRFSAERTGGSVSTLTIQRTQQEDSAVYLCASSLEGLGTGELFFGEGSRLTVL.

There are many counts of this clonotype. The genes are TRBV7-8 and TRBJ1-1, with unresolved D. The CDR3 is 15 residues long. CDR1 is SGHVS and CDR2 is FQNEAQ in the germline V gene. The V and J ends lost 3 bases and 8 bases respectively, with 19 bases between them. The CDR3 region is CASSLPTWEDGEAFF. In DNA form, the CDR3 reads TGTGCCAGCAGCTTGCCAACCTGGGAGGACGGGGAAGCTTTCTTT.

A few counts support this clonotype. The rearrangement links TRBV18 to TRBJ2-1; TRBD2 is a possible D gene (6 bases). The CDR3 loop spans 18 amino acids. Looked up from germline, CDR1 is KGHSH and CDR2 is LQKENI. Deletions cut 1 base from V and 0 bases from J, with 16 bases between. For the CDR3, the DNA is TGTGCCAGCTCACCACAGTACGGGCGGGACTTCTCCTACAATGAGCAGTTCTTC. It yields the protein CASSPQYGRDFSYNEQFF.

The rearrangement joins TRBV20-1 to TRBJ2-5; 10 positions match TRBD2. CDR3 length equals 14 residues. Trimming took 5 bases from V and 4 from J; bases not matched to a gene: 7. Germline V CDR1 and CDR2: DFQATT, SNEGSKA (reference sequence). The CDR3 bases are TGCAGTGCTGAAACTAGCGGGGTACGAGAGACCCAGTACTTC. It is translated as CSAETSGVRETQYF.

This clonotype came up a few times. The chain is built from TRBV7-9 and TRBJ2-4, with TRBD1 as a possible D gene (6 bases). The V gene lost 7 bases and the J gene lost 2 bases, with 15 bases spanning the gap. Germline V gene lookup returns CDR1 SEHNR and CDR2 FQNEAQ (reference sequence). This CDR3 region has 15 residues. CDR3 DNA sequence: TGTGCCAGCAACCAGGGGAGCATGACCAAAAACATTCAGTACTTC. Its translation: CASNQGSMTKNIQYF.